This entry features one TCR beta chain sequence. Antigen: not known. The data were obtained in a study of T cell repertoires in cytomegalovirus infection. TCRdb processed the reads anew with MiXCR; each CDR3 protein has one entry. In the table there are fewer than 300,000 distinct CDR3 sequences, about 23% of which are singletons. Whole-study findings and limits: In two of eight donors, the top clonotype was HLA-C-restricted CMV-specific.

The CDR3 runs 17 residues. The V and J ends lost 3 bases and 4 bases respectively, with 19 bases between them. Germline CDR1 DFQATT, CDR2 SNEGSKA (reference sequence). The specimen was PBMCs. This TCR derives from a human donor in good health (CMV status not recorded). Some clones in this sample may be carry-over from other donors' samples. V is TRBV20-1 and J is TRBJ2-6; possibly TRBD1 or TRBD2 for D (5 bases each). The CDR3 reads CSARRGPLRRGANVLTF. The CDR3 DNA reads TGCAGTGCTAGGAGGGGACCGCTCCGACGAGGGGCCAACGTCCTGACTTTC.